This T cell receptor beta chain was sequenced during a study of cytomegalovirus exposure and HLA in healthy donors. The wider study: Findings of an earlier analysis included around 100 million unique TCR beta sequences from some 200 million T cells. General observations from the study: Productive rates of about 90% or about 30% were seen for most TCR beta V segments in an earlier analysis. Across donors, most TCRs were seen rarely, yet some public ones were widespread. Later on, a genetic analysis was performed. It linked a missense variant in DCLRE1C with V- and J-gene trimming of TCR beta.

A multiplex PCR was run with 60 Vbeta primers and 13 Jbeta primers. Only in-frame clones appear in the TCRdb table, and some are missing; sequencing was by immunoSEQ multiplex PCR. The sample carries about 160,000 clones, around 86% recorded once. This clone was picked up a small number of times. Its antigen is unidentified. Within the sample, other DNA sequences also encode this same CDR3. The trim removed 5 bases at V and 0 bases at J, leaving 13 bases unmatched. Germline CDR1 reads SGHAT; CDR2 reads FQNNGV. There are 17 residues in the CDR3. The rearrangement joins TRBV11-2 to TRBJ2-7; 7 bases align to TRBD2. The TCR originated in a man aged 45-65 years in good health and CMV-seropositive. The source material was PBMCs. In DNA, the CDR3 is TGTGCCAGCAGCCACCTGAGTGGGCTAGCGGCCTCCTACGAGCAGTACTTC. Protein product: CASSHLSGLAASYEQYF.